This T cell receptor beta chain was captured by sequencing in a study of cytomegalovirus exposure and HLA in healthy donors. Notes on the study in general: Cytomegalovirus association was listed for about 170 TCR beta chains. The dataset shows that most TCR sequences were rare, while some public TCRs occurred in many donors.

Produced via immunoSEQ multiplex PCR; TCRdb's table is partial and in-frame only. The sample yields some 180,000 clones, approximately 86% seen once. Worth noting for this clone: Its matching antigen is unknown.

The sequence derives from a man younger than 45 in good health and CMV-seropositive. Sequenced sample: PBMCs.

The CDR3: CASSYWGQGAITGELFF. CDR3 nucleotides: TGTGCCAGCAGCTATTGGGGACAGGGGGCGATCACCGGGGAGCTGTTTTTT. The gene calls are TRBV5-6 and TRBJ2-2; 12 bases map to TRBD1. CDR1 SGHDT and CDR2 YYEEEE come from the germline V gene. J gave up 4 bases and V 3 bases, and 7 bases lay outside the gene matches. This CDR3 has 17 residues.